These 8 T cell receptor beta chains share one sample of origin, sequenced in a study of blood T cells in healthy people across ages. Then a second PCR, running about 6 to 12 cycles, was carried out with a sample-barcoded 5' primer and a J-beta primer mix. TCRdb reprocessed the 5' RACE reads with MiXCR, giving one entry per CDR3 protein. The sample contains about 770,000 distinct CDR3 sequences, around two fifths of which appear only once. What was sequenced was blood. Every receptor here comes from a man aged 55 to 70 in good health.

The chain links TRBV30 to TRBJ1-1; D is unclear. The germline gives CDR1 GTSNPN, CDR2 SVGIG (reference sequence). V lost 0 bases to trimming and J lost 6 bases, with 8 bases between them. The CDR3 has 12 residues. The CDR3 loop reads CAWSVGVAEAFF. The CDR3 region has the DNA TGTGCCTGGAGTGTCGGGGTAGCTGAAGCTTTCTTT.

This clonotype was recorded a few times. CDR3 loop: CSASRQAKGGYTF. CDR3 nucleotide sequence: TGCAGTGCTAGCCGACAGGCCAAGGGAGGCTACACCTTC. J is TRBJ1-2 and V is TRBV20-1; a possible D gene is TRBD1 (6 bases). V lost 3 bases, J lost 8 bases, and 16 bases lay in between. The CDR3 spans 13 residues. Per germline, CDR1 DFQATT and CDR2 SNEGSKA (reference sequence).

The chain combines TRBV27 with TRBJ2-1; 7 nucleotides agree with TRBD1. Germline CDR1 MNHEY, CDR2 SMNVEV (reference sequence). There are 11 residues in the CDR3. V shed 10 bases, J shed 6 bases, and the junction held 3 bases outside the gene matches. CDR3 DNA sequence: TGTGCCACCCGACAGGGCAATGAGCAGTTCTTC. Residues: CATRQGNEQFF.

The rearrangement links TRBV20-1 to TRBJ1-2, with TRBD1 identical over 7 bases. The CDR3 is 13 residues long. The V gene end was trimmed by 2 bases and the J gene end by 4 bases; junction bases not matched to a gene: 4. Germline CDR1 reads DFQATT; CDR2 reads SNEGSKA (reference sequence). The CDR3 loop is CSARPGTAYGYTF. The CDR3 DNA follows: TGCAGTGCTAGACCCGGGACAGCCTATGGCTACACCTTC.

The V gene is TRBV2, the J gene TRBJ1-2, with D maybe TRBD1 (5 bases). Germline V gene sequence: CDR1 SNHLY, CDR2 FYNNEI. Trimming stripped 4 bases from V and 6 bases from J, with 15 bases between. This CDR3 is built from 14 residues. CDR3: CASSAPGLFDGYTF. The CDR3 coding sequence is TGTGCCAGCAGTGCCCCGGGACTGTTTGATGGCTACACCTTC.

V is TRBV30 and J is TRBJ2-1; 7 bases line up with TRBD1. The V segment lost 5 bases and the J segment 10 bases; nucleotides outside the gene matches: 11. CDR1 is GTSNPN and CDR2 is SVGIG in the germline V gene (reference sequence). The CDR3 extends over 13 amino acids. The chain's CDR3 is CAWGGQEAPEQFF. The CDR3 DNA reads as TGTGCCTGGGGAGGACAGGAAGCACCCGAGCAGTTCTTC.

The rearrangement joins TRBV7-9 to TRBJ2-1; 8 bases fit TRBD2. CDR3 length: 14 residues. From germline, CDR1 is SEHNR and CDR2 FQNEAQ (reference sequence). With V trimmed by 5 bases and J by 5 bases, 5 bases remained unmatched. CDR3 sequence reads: CASSTKLADNEQFF. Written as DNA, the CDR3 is TGTGCCAGCAGCACGAAACTAGCGGACAATGAGCAGTTCTTC.

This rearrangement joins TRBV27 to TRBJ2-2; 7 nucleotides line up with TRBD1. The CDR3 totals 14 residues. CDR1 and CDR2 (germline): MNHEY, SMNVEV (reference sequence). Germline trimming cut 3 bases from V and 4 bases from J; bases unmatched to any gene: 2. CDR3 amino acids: CASSFWDSTGELFF. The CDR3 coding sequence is TGTGCCAGCAGTTTCTGGGACAGCACCGGGGAGCTGTTTTTT.